The clone carrying this TCR beta chain was detected a few times. Its antigen is as yet unknown. The isolated RNA, all of it, was reverse transcribed, so expressed TCRB transcripts were what got sequenced. The assay was immunoSEQ multiplex PCR, and TCRdb's table has in-frame clones only and misses some. Of about 220,000 clones detected, approximately 10% appear once; the ten largest clones hold 1% to 1.5%. The CDR3 is 12 amino acids. The ends were cut back, 3 bases at V and 9 bases at J, with 10 bases in the middle. Germline assignment: CDR1 SGHRS and CDR2 YFSETQ. The data derive from a study of beta chain features in type 1 diabetes. Notes on the study in general: In comparison with healthy donors, patients had naive, central memory and Treg TCRB repertoires that appeared more similar.

This chain connects TRBV5-1 to TRBJ2-1, with D perhaps matching TRBD2 (5 bases). The clonotype was recovered from a man younger than 35 in good health. The specimen was central memory CD4+ T cells from blood. CDR3 in amino acids: CASSYARGEQFF. CDR3 sequence (DNA): TGCGCCAGCAGCTACGCTCGGGGTGAGCAGTTCTTC.